This T cell receptor (beta chain) emerged from a study of T cell responses to AZD1222 COVID-19 vaccine. Study findings and constraints: No repertoire was sampled before or during the peak T cell response, only after it. Baseline serology detected seropositivity in only a handful of AZD1222 recipients. Donors were largely white British and mainly female; clonal diversity was possibly underestimated. Reportedly, nearly half the spike-specific TCRs target unmutated variant regions.

Germline CDR1 LNHDA, CDR2 SQIVND (reference sequence). There are 18 residues in the CDR3. V gave up 4 bases and J gave up 8 bases, with 26 bases separating them. The data were produced by immunoSEQ multiplex PCR, yet TCRdb's version contains in-frame clones alone and is incomplete. The table includes roughly 140,000 clones, about 90% detected once. On this clone: Its antigen is as yet unknown.

The sequencing used peripheral blood, collected on day 0 of AZD1222 vaccination. The source is an adult in good health. The rearrangement joins TRBV19 to TRBJ1-4; TRBD1 might be the D (6 bases). The CDR3 DNA reads TGTGCCAGTAGTAAAGGCCCCCCGGCCGGGGGCTCGTGGGAAAAACTGTTTTTT. Its translation: CASSKGPPAGGSWEKLFF.